This T cell receptor beta chain appears in the sequencing data of a study of blood T cell repertoires in COVID-19. On the study more broadly: Donors in the United States, Italy and Spain gave samples during acute or convalescent COVID-19. PBMCs, B-cell-depleted T cells, or T cells were the source of the cDNA or gDNA that made up the material.

Per the authors' pipeline: How many nucleated cells were present was estimated from reference gene primer amplification. The assay was immunoSEQ multiplex PCR, and TCRdb's table has in-frame clones only and misses some. V and J calls and clone size are those listed in that table; D and trimming were worked out from the DNA. The sample shows 100,000 to 120,000 clones, over 60% of them seen only once. CDR3 size: 16 residues. Germline V CDR1 and CDR2: MNHEY, SVGEGT. The ends lost 2 bases at V and 0 bases at J; junction bases unmatched: 6. The clonotype originates from a woman aged 80 or over with acute or convalescent COVID-19. The V gene is TRBV6-2 or TRBV6-3, the J gene TRBJ2-5, with 7 bases fitting TRBD2. Sequenced: peripheral blood. CDR3 nucleotides: TGTGCCAGCAGTTACCCAGCGGGGACGCACCAAGAGACCCAGTACTTC. It specifies CASSYPAGTHQETQYF.